This paragraph covers one T cell receptor (beta chain) sequence. Its antigen is undetermined. The data are from a study of CD8+ T cells in alopecia areata. The treatment was: oral pan-JAK inhibitor, 5-10 mg twice daily. Peripheral blood, together with lesional scalp punch biopsies, was collected from alopecia areata patients. Study conclusions and caveats: Sharing of TCRs across patients appeared less clear than in mice, possibly for HLA-related reasons. Many expanded lesional clones persisted in scalp and blood during tofacitinib treatment.

Trimming removed 4 bases from V and 4 bases from J, with 14 bases in between. This CDR3 is built from 14 residues. Germline CDR1 is GTSNPN and CDR2 is SVGIG (reference sequence). As the sequencing template, cDNA was produced by extracting RNA and reverse transcribing it. TCRdb's copy holds only in-frame clones and misses some; the assay was immunoSEQ multiplex PCR. Of fewer than 250,000 clones in the sample, 60% were seen once. The material was CD4+ T cells sorted from blood, obtained at week 4, from a patient treated with tofacitinib. The chain is built from TRBV30 and TRBJ2-1; a weak D match, TRBD2 (6 bases). This receptor was identified in a human donor with alopecia areata. CDR3 amino acids: CAWTPAGGYNEQFF. DNA for the CDR3: TGTGCCTGGACGCCAGCGGGCGGATACAATGAGCAGTTCTTC. Full variable domain (rest looked up from reference TRBV30 and TRBJ2-1): SQTIHQWPATLVQPVGSPLSLECTVEGTSNPNLYWYRQAAGRGLQLLFYSVGIGQISSEVPQNLSASRPQDRQFILSSKKLLLSDSGFYLCAWTPAGGYNEQFFGPGTRLTVL.